This T cell receptor beta chain was observed in a study of blood T cell repertoires in COVID-19. For the study at large: Samples taken during acute and convalescent COVID-19 were collected in the United States, Italy and Spain.

The CDR3 is made up of 15 amino acids. Germline V gene sequence: CDR1 SGHRS, CDR2 YFSETQ. Germline trimming cut 4 bases from V and 3 bases from J; bases unmatched to any gene: 9. Assay: immunoSEQ multiplex PCR; the TCRdb copy retains only in-frame clones and omits some. The sample lists some 360,000 clones; about nine tenths were seen once. V gene TRBV5-1 combines with J gene TRBJ1-2; TRBD1 matches at 7 bases. This receptor was obtained from a woman aged 55-70 years with COVID-19, enrolled during active disease. Sequencing used peripheral blood. The chain's CDR3 is CASSLGSGTDYGYTF. The DNA of the CDR3 is TGCGCCAGCAGCCTTGGGTCCGGGACAGACTATGGCTACACCTTC.